This T cell receptor (beta chain) emerged from a study of quantifying T cell responses using KT2 cells. The overall study: cDNA was made from DNase-treated RNA using alpha and beta constant primers. Findings and limits, study-wide: Counts of KT2 alpha and beta sequences rose linearly with the number of KT2 cells added.

A single-stranded UMI oligo with SP2 sequence was ligated to cDNA 3' ends. First-round PCR used about 4 cycles and beta primers RC1.1 and RC1.2 covering TRBC1 and TRBC2. TCRdb redid the calling of the UMI-ligation and nested PCR reads with MiXCR, one entry per CDR3 protein. Among 60,000 or so distinct CDR3 sequences listed, around an eighth were seen once. Per germline, CDR1 PRHDT and CDR2 FYEKMQ (reference sequence). V was trimmed by 7 bases and J by 0 bases, leaving 12 bases between them. This CDR3 is built from 14 residues. Concerning this clonotype itself: No antigen is known for it.

Known numbers of the T cell clone KT2 were added to PBMC. A range of KT2-to-PBMC ratios was made using fixed PBMC numbers. Sequenced input: PBMCs spiked with cells of the T cell clone KT2. V usage is TRBV13 and J usage is TRBJ1-1, with D unresolved. This receptor was identified in a human donor. CDR3 sequence reads: CASKATYMNTEAFF. Written as DNA, the CDR3 is TGTGCCAGCAAGGCGACATACATGAACACTGAAGCTTTCTTT.